This TCR beta chain emerged from a study of beta chain features in type 1 diabetes (dated 2018 in TCRdb). Regarding the research as a whole: Mean age, gender distribution, total cell number and subset yield were not different between patients and healthy donors. Across all samples, around 100 million sorted cells were examined, and cell number per subset correlated strongly with RNA yield. Regulatory and stem cell-like memory subsets were isolated from only 8 patients and 8 healthy donors, whereas naive and central memory subsets came from all 30 or so donors. In the study, TCRB repertoires of sorted circulating CD4+ T cell subsets from recently diagnosed type 1 diabetes patients were compared with those of matched healthy donors. General conclusions and limits of the study: Because cDNA rather than genomic DNA was sequenced, highly expressing activated cells could have been over-represented, although no difference in activation and CD3 levels was found between groups. A moderate but significant shortening of TCRB CDR3 length was observed in type 1 diabetes patients in all four CD4+ subsets. Naive, central memory and regulatory TCRB repertoires appeared to be more similar among patients than among healthy donors. PCR may preferentially amplify shorter templates, but because patient and control samples were amplified and corrected together, any resulting skew would affect both groups equally. At VDJ recombination sites, patients with type 1 diabetes made fewer insertions and deleted more nucleotides, a pattern implying thymic rearrangement abnormalities. Only small numbers of individuals were included in the HLA sub-analyses, which left unresolved whether HLA type had any influence on TCRB rearrangement.

From a lookup of the germline V gene (reference sequence), CDR1 and CDR2 are LNHDA and SQIVND. Trimming leaves V shorter by 4 bases and J shorter by 1 base, with the junction holding 12 bases beyond the gene matches. The CDR3 numbers 20 residues from cysteine through phenylalanine. Left in the record is the CDR3 DNA by itself, 60 bases read in frame from the first base. A single peripheral blood draw of about 120 mL on average was collected from each donor into heparinised tubes. A BD FACSAria II and a panel including CD45RO, CCR7, CD25, CD127, CD95 and CD27 were used to sort naive, central memory, regulatory and stem cell-like memory CD4+ T cells. All sorted populations exceeded 95% purity. PBMCs were isolated immediately by Lymphoprep density gradient centrifugation and stained directly without culture. So that batch effects would be minimized, each experiment stained and sorted samples in pairs, pairing one healthy donor with one patient.

On this clone: What antigen it recognizes has not been identified. The input lacks base qualities; no much larger clone sits a single base away.

All of the isolated RNA was reverse transcribed with the High Capacity cDNA Reverse Transcription Kit, so expressed TCRB transcripts were sequenced. Stem cell-like memory T cell samples underwent survey-depth immunoSEQ sequencing, averaging about 910,000 total reads per sample. Sorted cells were lysed in RLT buffer and RNA was extracted with DNase-treated RNeasy Micro or Mini kits, depending on cell number. Each cell subset was processed separately to prevent cross-contamination, with patient and healthy donor samples processed together. Using the immunoSEQ multiplex PCR, TCRB sequences were amplified from cDNA into 87-bp fragments spanning the CDR3 region. Amplicons were sequenced on the Illumina HiSeq platform. Per the authors' processing: PCR bias was corrected computationally using synthetic template baselines, and reads within Hamming distance 2 were collapsed, with unmergeable singletons discarded. Reads were aligned against IMGT to assign V, D and J genes, CDR3 length and insertions or deletions at six rearrangement sites. Within each subset, clonotype counts were normalized to sorted cell number, after which true diversity and Gini coefficients were computed with the tcR R package. The overlap coefficient, calculated on TCRB nucleotide sequences, was used to measure repertoire sharing. TCRdb stores this immuneACCESS table with in-frame sequences only. Part of the clones is absent; in the studies checked, under half of the shortfall reflects unresolved V genes, and no reason is known for the rest. V and J calls and clone size are given by that table; D and trimming were obtained from the DNA. This sample gives more than 85,000 clones in total; less than 40% of them show up just once. About 0.063% of the sample rests with the top ten.

The chain was built from TRBV19 and TRBJ2-1; 14 of the junction bases match TRBD2. The TCR originated in a woman between 18 and 29 years old in good health. The specimen sequenced was stem cell memory CD4+ T cells from blood. What this sample's cell subset or site label stands for: stem cell-like memory CD4+ T cells. CDR3 region: CASSKTGLAGGVGSYNEQFF. The nucleotide sequence reads TGTGCCAGTAGTAAAACTGGACTAGCGGGAGGCGTAGGGTCCTACAATGAGCAGTTCTTC.